The 23 T cell receptor beta chains in this list originate from one sample, sequenced in a study of CD8+CD57+ T cells in acquired aplastic anemia. Profiling of TCR beta VDJ combinations and CDR3 sequences used genomic DNA as template. One entry per CDR3 protein, called by TCRdb with MiXCR from the reads. This sample has roughly 420,000 distinct CDR3 sequences; around 72% occur once, and the top ten carry around 4%. The sample comprised sorted CD4+, CD8+, or CD8+CD57+ T cells (not recorded which) from PBMCs. The receptors derive from a human donor in good health, serving as a control.

Here the CDR3 DNA reads TGTGCCAGCGTCACGGGACTAGGATACACCTTC. Protein: CASVTGLGYTF. The rearrangement uses TRBV12-3 or TRBV12-4 and TRBJ1-2, with a possible D match to TRBD1 (5 bases). The CDR3 is 11 amino acids. Between the trimmed V and J ends, which lost 8 bases and 11 bases, there was a span of 15 bases.

The chain has TRBV19 and TRBJ1-4; possibly TRBD1 for D (5 bases). Deletions cut 9 bases from V and 14 bases from J, with 28 bases between. The CDR3 sequence is 15 residues long. Germline V CDR1 and CDR2: LNHDA, SQIVND (reference sequence). The CDR3 DNA follows: TGTGCCAGCAGTCCCACGGGTGGGGGGAATGAACTGCTGTTTTTT. Its protein is CASSPTGGGNELLFF.

The chain carries TRBV27 and TRBJ2-7, with D maybe TRBD1 (6 bases). The V gene lost 0 bases and the J gene lost 4 bases, with 13 bases spanning the gap. CDR3 length equals 15 residues. CDR1 and CDR2 from the germline V gene are MNHEY and SMNVEV (reference sequence). This CDR3 reads CASSLSQGYPYEQYF. The CDR3 DNA sequence: TGTGCCAGCAGTTTATCACAGGGATATCCTTACGAGCAGTACTTC.

The chain has TRBV20-1 and TRBJ2-3, with D tentatively TRBD2 (5 bases). V lost 5 bases, J lost 10 bases, and 19 bases lay in between. CDR3 size: 13 residues. Germline V gene lookup returns CDR1 DFQATT and CDR2 SNEGSKA (reference sequence). The CDR3 loop reads CSAWSGLTLAQYF. CDR3 nucleotide sequence: TGCAGTGCTTGGAGCGGACTCACGCTAGCGCAGTATTTT.

The genes are TRBV12-3 or TRBV12-4 and TRBJ2-5, with 9 bases identical to TRBD2. The CDR3 covers 15 residues. V lost 5 bases and J lost 8; bases outside the gene matches: 12. The CDR3 DNA reads TGTGCCAGCAGTGCGGGGTCTAGCGGGGCGCAAACCCAGTACTTC. Translated: CASSAGSSGAQTQYF.

In this sample, this clonotype turned up many times. The chain combines TRBV29-1 with TRBJ2-2; 10 positions agree with TRBD1. The CDR3 totals 13 residues. Unmatched junction bases numbered 2, after V lost 7 bases and J lost 3 bases. Germline V gene lookup returns CDR1 SQVTM and CDR2 ANQGSEA. The CDR3 region has the DNA TGCAGCGGGGGGACAGGGGACACCGGGGAGCTGTTTTTT. Its translation: CSGGTGDTGELFF.

This chain uses TRBV7-8 with TRBJ2-7; D unclear. The CDR3 spans 15 residues. CDR1 and CDR2 (germline): SGHVS, FQNEAQ. V was shortened by 4 bases and J by 2 bases, with 15 bases between the two germline ends. The CDR3 DNA reads as TGTGCCAGCAGCTCCCGGTTCTCGCCGGCCTACGAGCAGTACTTC. This codes for CASSSRFSPAYEQYF.

Comment on this clonotype: This clone may be a read error of a much larger clone one base away. The chain joins TRBV5-4 to TRBJ1-2, with a tentative D call TRBD1 (5 bases). The germline V gene has CDR1 SGHNT and CDR2 YYREEE (reference sequence). CDR3 length: 18 amino acids. The CDR3: CASTPVAGGVLSRYGCTF. The CDR3 coding sequence is TGTGCCAGCACCCCGGTCGCGGGGGGGGTACTGAGTCGCTATGGCTGCACCTTC.

This clonotype was found many times. This chain links TRBV20-1 with TRBJ1-5; 7 bases are a match to TRBD1. This CDR3 is built from 13 residues. CDR1 DFQATT and CDR2 SNEGSKA come from the germline V gene (reference sequence). Trimming removed 7 bases from V and 4 bases from J; junction bases left unmatched: 7. The DNA of the CDR3 is TGCAGTGGGGTCAGGGGGACAAATCAGCCCCAGCATTTT. Amino acid sequence: CSGVRGTNQPQHF.

A note on this clonotype: No conserved phenylalanine or tryptophan ends this CDR3, so it is likely a read error. The DNA is omitted, as the CDR3 cannot be located on it reliably, and the CDR3 follows TCRdb's listing. The V call is TRBV15, the J call TRBJ1-2; whether TRBD1, the table's D call, matches the DNA was not checked. The CDR3 is made up of 15 amino acids, end residues included. Germline V gene lookup returns CDR1 LNHNV and CDR2 YYDKDF (reference sequence). CDR3 in amino acids: CATSTNAGTKYGYAL.

The J gene is TRBJ1-6, the V gene TRBV20-1; a possible D gene is TRBD1 (6 bases). Germline CDR1 and CDR2: DFQATT and SNEGSKA (reference sequence). The CDR3 sequence is 15 residues long. With 4 bases removed from V and 7 bases from J, the gap between germline ends came to 17 bases. The CDR3 sequence is CSATTTGCMNSPLHF. The CDR3 region has the DNA TGCAGTGCTACCACGACAGGCTGCATGAATTCACCCCTCCACTTT.

This clonotype has a count of ten or more. V and J are TRBV6-6 and TRBJ2-1; tentative D call: TRBD1 (5 bases). CDR3 length: 14 residues. The germline V gene encodes CDR1 MNHNY and CDR2 SVGAGI (reference sequence). Trimming pared 8 bases from V and 5 bases from J, leaving 16 bases between. The CDR3 DNA follows: TGTGCCAGCCTCCGCAGGGAATATGACAATGAGCAGTTCTTC. Translation gives CASLRREYDNEQFF.

The chain uses TRBV7-9 and TRBJ1-5; D ambiguous. The CDR3 extends over 15 amino acids. Germline V CDR1 and CDR2: SEHNR, FQNEAQ (reference sequence). Trimming cost V 5 bases and J 10 bases, with 21 bases left between them. CDR3 sequence reads: CASSPRGDRLEPQHF. CDR3 sequence (DNA): TGTGCCAGCAGCCCACGGGGAGACCGTCTCGAACCCCAGCATTTT. The whole variable domain, remainder taken from reference TRBV7-9 and TRBJ1-5, is DTGVSQNPRHKITKRGQNVTFRCDPISEHNRLYWYRQTLGQGPEFLTYFQNEAQLEKSRLLSDRFSAERPKGSFSTLEIQRTEQGDSAMYLCASSPRGDRLEPQHFGDGTRLSIL.

The chain uses TRBV19 and TRBJ1-2, with unresolved D. Germline V gives CDR1 LNHDA, CDR2 SQIVND (reference sequence). V lost 4 bases and J 4 bases, leaving 19 bases between the germline ends. This CDR3 has 16 residues. The DNA for the CDR3 is TGTGCCAGTAGTACCCAACCCGGGCCAACTACCTATGGCTACACCTTC. Amino acids: CASSTQPGPTTYGYTF.

The rearrangement joins TRBV20-1 to TRBJ2-7; the D gene is possibly TRBD2 (5 bases). The CDR3 covers 13 residues. V lost 2 bases and J 7 bases, leaving 15 bases between the germline ends. Looked up from germline, CDR1 is DFQATT and CDR2 is SNEGSKA (reference sequence). The CDR3 region has the DNA TGCAGTGCTAGAAGCGGCATCTCCGATGAGCAGTACTTC. Translated: CSARSGISDEQYF.

This clonotype was found once. The junction and the germline gene differ at one end; a read error may be behind it. The chain uses TRBV7-2 and TRBJ1-2; D is undetermined. Germline V gene lookup returns CDR1 SGHTA and CDR2 FQGNSA. The CDR3 consists of 14 residues. The CDR3 DNA sequence: TGTGCCAGCAGCCCCGACACCTCCTACGAGCAGTACTTCTTC. Its translation: CASSPDTSYEQYFF.

Concerning this clonotype: A read error is likely, as this CDR3 ends without the conserved phenylalanine or tryptophan. It is unclear where the CDR3 begins or ends on the DNA, so no DNA is shown, and the CDR3 is as TCRdb lists it. This rearrangement joins TRBV7-2 to TRBJ1-6. Looked up from germline, CDR1 is SGHTA and CDR2 is FQGNSA. Both ends counted, the CDR3 spans 10 residues. Here the CDR3 reads CASTVPTRNY.

This clonotype was seen repeatedly, ten times or more. The chain recombines TRBV5-8 with TRBJ2-5; the D gene is possibly TRBD1 (5 bases). Germline-derived CDR1 and CDR2 are SGHTS and YDEGEE. The CDR3 has 16 residues. Trimming removed 0 bases from V and 4 bases from J, with 16 bases in between. In DNA, the CDR3 is TGTGCCAGCAGCTTGGAAAGGGGCTTCGGTGGAGAGACCCAGTACTTC. As protein: CASSLERGFGGETQYF.

This chain connects TRBV6-6 to TRBJ1-2; the D gene is possibly TRBD1 (5 bases). The CDR3 totals 16 residues. Germline V gene lookup returns CDR1 MNHNY and CDR2 SVGAGI (reference sequence). V was trimmed by 10 bases and J by 5 bases, leaving 26 bases between them. CDR3 nucleotide sequence: TGTGCCACTCGCCACAACGGCCGAGATGGGGCATATGGCTACACCTTC. Its protein is CATRHNGRDGAYGYTF.

V usage is TRBV9 and J usage is TRBJ2-2; D is ambiguous. The germline CDR1 and CDR2 sequences are SGDLS and YYNGEE. This CDR3 contains 15 residues. V was shortened by 0 bases and J by 14 bases, with 20 bases between the two germline ends. The CDR3 here is CASSVVDAPTSPLFF. The CDR3 DNA is TGTGCCAGCAGCGTAGTGGACGCACCGACCTCACCCCTGTTTTTT.

To note about this clonotype: No conserved phenylalanine or tryptophan ends this CDR3, so it is likely a read error. No DNA is shown, since the ends of the CDR3 on it are uncertain; the CDR3 is the one TCRdb lists. This chain joins TRBV7-2 and TRBJ2-7; TRBD1 was called by the table and not checked on the DNA. The CDR3 is 13 residues long, counting both termini. Germline CDR1 reads SGHTA; CDR2 reads FQGNSA. CDR3 residues: CASSSTRVGDNDQ.

J is TRBJ1-1 and V is TRBV24-1, with 7 bases that match TRBD1. Germline V gene lookup returns CDR1 KGHDR and CDR2 SFDVKD. The CDR3 sequence is 14 residues long. V lost 4 bases to trimming and J lost 14 bases; unmatched junction nucleotides: 15. DNA of the CDR3: TGTGCCACCAGTGAAGAGCTCGTGGGGACAGACGCGTTCTTT. As protein: CATSEELVGTDAFF.

The V gene is TRBV7-8, the J gene TRBJ2-3; 10 bases align to TRBD1. The CDR3 is 13 amino acids. Unmatched junction bases numbered 2, after V lost 5 bases and J lost 6 bases. The germline V gene has CDR1 SGHVS and CDR2 FQNEAQ. The CDR3 region has the DNA TGTGCCAGCAGCCGGACAGGGGGGGATACGCAGTATTTT. Translating gives CASSRTGGDTQYF.